These 24 T cell receptor beta chains originate from one sample sequenced in a study of cytomegalovirus exposure and HLA in healthy donors. Researchers ran the PCR with 60 Vbeta and 13 Jbeta primers. TCRdb's copy holds only in-frame clones and misses some; the assay was immunoSEQ multiplex PCR. The sample lists over 200,000 clones, 60% to 80% seen once, with about 1.7% in the top ten. Sequences were obtained from PBMCs. These receptor sequences come from a male donor in good health and CMV-seronegative.

This clone appeared a single time. The rearrangement joins TRBV7-9 to TRBJ2-7; 7 bases are shared with TRBD1. The CDR3 has 16 residues. V shed 5 bases and J 3 bases; nucleotides not matched to a gene: 13. Germline-derived CDR1 and CDR2 are SEHNR and FQNEAQ (reference sequence). In DNA, the CDR3 is TGTGCCAGCAGCCCAGAGTGGGACAGAACTCGCTACGAGCAGTACTTC. Translation: CASSPEWDRTRYEQYF.

This sequence joins TRBV4-2 and TRBJ2-3, with D possibly TRBD2 on 6 matching bases. The length of the CDR3 is 17 residues. V lost 0 bases and J lost 5, with 18 bases in between. CDR1 is LGHNA, CDR2 YNFKEQ, per germline. The CDR3 coding sequence is TGTGCCAGCAGCCAAGAGGTAGCGGCATGGGAAGTAGATACGCAGTATTTT. This translates into CASSQEVAAWEVDTQYF.

V gene TRBV21-1 combines with J gene TRBJ2-7; TRBD2 is taken as the D call from the table, unchecked against the DNA. TRBV21-1 is deemed a pseudogene. This CDR3 region has 15 residues. The CDR3 region is CASFIKRDPTYEQYF. DNA for the CDR3: TGTGCCAGCTTCATTAAGCGGGACCCGACCTACGAGCAGTACTTC.

The chain has TRBV19 and TRBJ2-2; TRBD2 matches at 15 bases. CDR1 is LNHDA, CDR2 SQIVND, per germline (reference sequence). J lost 2 bases, V lost 7 bases, and 8 bases had no gene match. The CDR3 covers 18 residues. The CDR3 loop reads CASTGLAGGPNNTGELFF. CDR3 sequence (DNA): TGTGCCAGTACGGGACTAGCGGGAGGTCCGAATAACACCGGGGAGCTGTTTTTT.

This chain uses TRBV11-3 with TRBJ2-3, with TRBD1 matching over 8 bases. After removal of 5 bases from V and 5 bases from J, the junction contained 6 bases not matched to a gene. There are 14 residues in the CDR3. The germline CDR1 and CDR2 sequences are SGHNT and YENEEA. CDR3 in amino acids: CASSPDRGGDTQYF. In DNA form, the CDR3 reads TGTGCCAGCAGCCCAGACAGGGGTGGAGATACGCAGTATTTT.

The rearrangement uses TRBV4-3 and TRBJ2-3, with a weak D call TRBD2 (5 bases). CDR3 length: 14 amino acids. CDR1 LGHNA and CDR2 YSLEER come from the germline V gene. V lost 8 bases and J lost 2, with 14 bases in between. CDR3 region: CASGVDSNTDTQYF. CDR3 sequence (DNA): TGCGCCAGCGGTGTGGACTCGAACACAGATACGCAGTATTTT.

CDR3 bases: TGTGCCAGCAGCCCCCTGGGGGGAGGACGCTACGAGCAGTACTTC. Its protein is CASSPLGGGRYEQYF. The V and J genes are TRBV7-2 and TRBJ2-7; possibly TRBD2 for D (6 bases). CDR3 length equals 15 residues. With 5 bases removed from V and 3 bases from J, the gap between germline ends came to 17 bases. Germline loops: CDR1 SGHTA, CDR2 FQGNSA.

CDR3 sequence: CASSTRSEPPYEQYF. CDR3 in DNA: TGTGCCAGCAGTACCCGGTCTGAACCACCCTACGAGCAGTACTTC. V gene TRBV6-5 combines with J gene TRBJ2-7, with D unresolved. Germline CDR1 and CDR2: MNHEY and SVGAGI. The CDR3 has 15 residues. V shed 5 bases and J shed 2 bases, with 16 bases lying between them.

V is TRBV27 and J is TRBJ1-1; 8 bases agree with TRBD1. CDR3 length: 16 amino acids. Germline V CDR1 and CDR2: MNHEY, SMNVEV (reference sequence). V shed 2 bases, J shed 1 base, and the junction held 6 bases outside the gene matches. The chain's CDR3 is CASSLTGGIWNTEAFF. CDR3 DNA: TGTGCCAGCAGTTTAACAGGGGGAATTTGGAACACTGAAGCTTTCTTT.

This CDR3 reads CASSAGQGTFYNSPLHF. The CDR3 DNA follows: TGTGCCAGCAGTGCCGGACAGGGGACTTTTTATAATTCACCCCTCCACTTT. The V call is TRBV25-1, the J call TRBJ1-6; 9 positions agree with TRBD1. After removal of 4 bases from V and 4 bases from J, the junction contained 8 bases not matched to a gene. Germline CDR1 and CDR2: MGHDK and SYGVNS. The CDR3 length is 17 residues.

This chain connects TRBV28 to TRBJ2-3; D ambiguous. The germline V gene has CDR1 MDHEN and CDR2 SYDVKM. CDR3 length equals 11 residues. Between the trimmed V and J ends, which lost 7 bases and 1 base, there was a span of 3 bases. CDR3 region: CASTGTDTQYF. In DNA, the CDR3 is TGTGCCAGCACCGGCACAGATACGCAGTATTTT.

This clone was recorded once. The CDR3 here is CASSYSGPQGNEQFF. The CDR3 nucleotides are TGTGCCAGCAGTTATAGCGGGCCCCAGGGGAATGAGCAGTTCTTC. J is TRBJ2-1 and V is TRBV28; a weak D match, TRBD2 (7 bases). V dropped 4 bases and J dropped 7 bases, with 17 bases sitting between them. This CDR3 comprises 15 residues. Germline V gene lookup returns CDR1 MDHEN and CDR2 SYDVKM.

The chain links TRBV15 to TRBJ1-6; 8 bases agree with TRBD1. Germline lookup yields CDR1 LNHNV and CDR2 YYDKDF (reference sequence). The J segment lost 10 bases and the V segment lost 6 bases, leaving 5 bases of the junction unmatched. This CDR3 comprises 13 residues. The CDR3 reads CATRDSGGSPLHF. CDR3 bases: TGTGCCACCAGAGACTCAGGGGGCTCACCCCTCCACTTT.

V gene TRBV30 combines with J gene TRBJ1-1; weak D call: TRBD1 (5 bases). Germline CDR1 and CDR2: GTSNPN and SVGIG (reference sequence). V was pared by 3 bases and J by 7 bases, with 9 bases between. The CDR3 has 11 residues. CDR3 sequence: CAWRIQGEAFF. DNA of the CDR3: TGTGCCTGGAGGATCCAGGGTGAAGCTTTCTTT.

This clone was found a few times. The CDR3 sequence is CASSQPGQGTGELFF. The CDR3 nucleotides are TGTGCCAGCAGCCAACCGGGACAGGGGACCGGGGAGCTGTTTTTT. This chain uses TRBV5-6 with TRBJ2-2, with TRBD1 identical over 10 bases. This CDR3 is 15 amino acids long. CDR1 SGHDT and CDR2 YYEEEE come from the germline V gene. V was pared by 4 bases and J by 5 bases, with 5 bases of the junction left unmatched.

The chain has TRBV10-3 and TRBJ1-1, with unresolved D. This CDR3 comprises 14 residues. V lost 3 bases and J 1 base, leaving 9 bases between the germline ends. Germline CDR1 ENHRY, CDR2 SYGVKD. The CDR3 protein is CAISEGWANTEAFF. CDR3 nucleotide sequence: TGTGCCATCAGTGAAGGTTGGGCGAACACTGAAGCTTTCTTT.

The V call is TRBV2, the J call TRBJ2-5; no clear D gene. The germline CDR1 and CDR2 sequences are SNHLY and FYNNEI. CDR3 length equals 14 residues. V was clipped by 3 bases and J by 3 bases, with 11 bases between them. Here the CDR3 DNA reads TGTGCCAGCAGTGACCTTGGAGTTGAAGAGACCCAGTACTTC. Its translation is CASSDLGVEETQYF.

This clone was observed a handful of times. V is TRBV7-2 and J is TRBJ2-2; 12 bases are shared with TRBD2. Per germline, CDR1 SGHTA and CDR2 FQGNSA. V lost 2 bases and J lost 8; bases outside the gene matches: 9. CDR3 length equals 17 residues. In DNA, the CDR3 is TGTGCCAGCAGCTTAATGTCTAGCGGGAGGGCCTCGGGGGAGCTGTTTTTT. This gives the protein CASSLMSSGRASGELFF.

This sequence joins TRBV19 and TRBJ2-7; D might be TRBD1 (5 bases). The length of the CDR3 is 13 residues. V was cut by 6 bases and J by 1 base, with 10 bases left in between. Germline values: CDR1 LNHDA, CDR2 SQIVND (reference sequence). The CDR3: CASRGHQSYEQYF. In nucleotides, the CDR3 is TGTGCCAGTAGAGGACATCAATCCTACGAGCAGTACTTC.

The chain's CDR3 is CASSLGTQYEQYF. CDR3 bases: TGTGCCAGCAGCCTTGGGACTCAATACGAGCAGTACTTC. The chain has TRBV9 and TRBJ2-7, with D possibly TRBD2 on 6 matching bases. Germline CDR1 and CDR2: SGDLS and YYNGEE. This CDR3 has 13 amino acids. The V end lost 4 bases, the J end lost 4 bases, and 12 bases lay between the germline ends.

The rearrangement joins TRBV18 to TRBJ1-4, with TRBD1 identical over 9 bases. With 3 bases clipped from V and 8 bases from J, the junction kept 4 bases outside the gene matches. The CDR3 contains 14 residues. CDR1 is KGHSH, CDR2 LQKENI, per germline. Here the CDR3 reads CASSPDRGNEKLFF. CDR3 DNA: TGTGCCAGCTCACCGGACAGGGGAAACGAAAAACTGTTTTTT.

This clone has a handful of counts. The chain recombines TRBV6-5 with TRBJ1-1; no firm D call. V shed 6 bases and J shed 7 bases, with 21 bases lying between them. Looked up from germline, CDR1 is MNHEY and CDR2 is SVGAGI. This CDR3 spans 15 amino acids. CDR3 sequence (DNA): TGTGCCAGCAGCGACTTCCCTCAGACCGTTAATGAAGCTTTCTTT. It encodes CASSDFPQTVNEAFF.

V and J are TRBV7-9 and TRBJ2-1; weak D call: TRBD1 (6 bases). Trimming took off 5 bases at V and 15 bases at J, with 17 bases between the two ends. CDR3 length: 12 amino acids. Germline V lookup: CDR1 SEHNR, CDR2 FQNEAQ (reference sequence). CDR3 coding DNA: TGTGCCAGCAGCCAAGACAGGCTTGGTTCGTTCTTC. Translation: CASSQDRLGSFF.

The chain links TRBV5-1 to TRBJ1-5; possible D gene TRBD1, 6 bases. The germline V and J ends were trimmed by 0 bases and 5 bases, with 12 bases remaining between them. Germline loops: CDR1 SGHRS, CDR2 YFSETQ. The length of the CDR3 is 15 residues. In nucleotides, the CDR3 is TGCGCCAGCAGCTTGGCAGGGGATAACGATCAGCCCCAGCATTTT. Its translation: CASSLAGDNDQPQHF.